This record looks at one TCR beta chain sequence and its context. What it binds is unknown. This specimen belongs to a study of monozygotic twins with inflammatory bowel disease. Study-level findings and limits: Immunosuppressive treatments were not uniform, and this may have added variability to patient repertoires. IBD patients displayed reduced TCRbeta diversity (inverse Simpson) when set against healthy co-twins.

Addition of UMIs with a 6-nucleotide sample barcode was achieved by template switching. TCRdb reworked the 5' RACE reads into one entry per CDR3 protein, no DNA. This sample's table reports approximately 200,000 distinct CDR3 sequences. This CDR3 is 15 amino acids long. Germline-derived CDR1 and CDR2 are MNHNS and SASEGT. Blood samples of 2.5 ml were drawn from every donor. The TCR comes from a human donor with ulcerative colitis or Crohn's disease, or a healthy co-twin of an affected twin (not recorded which). The chain uses TRBV6-1 and TRBJ1-1; TCRdb returns TRBD1, unconfirmable since there is no DNA. The source material was blood. The CDR3 sequence is CASTPQRGRIDEAFF.